A single sample is the source of the 15 T cell receptor beta chains below, sequenced in a study of metastatic and nonmetastatic thyroid tumors. No patient had received any treatment before thyroid surgery. TCRdb reprocessed the PCR reads via MiXCR. The repertoire holds about 14,000 clones, with approximately 29% as singletons. The sequenced material came from tumor tissue. All receptors derive from a female donor with papillary thyroid cancer or a benign thyroid nodule (not recorded which). Some clones in this sample may be carry-over from other donors' samples.

This chain joins TRBV24-1 and TRBJ1-5, with TRBD1 as a possible D gene (5 bases). The CDR3 is made up of 18 amino acids. CDR1 is KGHDR and CDR2 is SFDVKD in the germline V gene. Trimming shortened V by 3 bases and J by 2 bases, and 19 bases separated the two germline ends. This CDR3 is CATSDPPGTSGGNQPQHF. The CDR3 DNA reads TGTGCCACCAGTGATCCACCCGGGACGTCCGGTGGCAATCAGCCCCAGCATTTT.

V usage is TRBV20-1 and J usage is TRBJ1-5; no clear D gene. V was clipped by 3 bases and J by 3 bases, with 15 bases between them. CDR1 and CDR2 from the germline V gene are DFQATT and SNEGSKA (reference sequence). The CDR3 consists of 15 residues. CDR3 DNA sequence: TGCAGTGCTAGGAACAGCCGGGAGGTCAATCAGCCCCAGCATTTT. Its translation is CSARNSREVNQPQHF.

The rearrangement uses TRBV5-5 and TRBJ2-2; D is possibly TRBD1 (6 bases). With 3 bases removed from V and 5 bases from J, the gap between germline ends came to 8 bases. The V gene's germline CDR1 is SGHKS and CDR2 YYEKEE (reference sequence). The CDR3 length is 13 residues. The CDR3 region has the DNA TGTGCCAGCAGCTGGGGACAAACCGGGGAGCTGTTTTTT. This encodes CASSWGQTGELFF.

The rearrangement links TRBV15 to TRBJ2-3; D possibly corresponds to TRBD1 (6 bases). V lost 3 bases and J lost 2, with 15 bases in between. Germline V gives CDR1 LNHNV, CDR2 YYDKDF (reference sequence). This CDR3 has 16 residues. The chain's CDR3 is CATSRADDRSTDTQYF. DNA for the CDR3: TGTGCCACCAGCAGGGCGGATGACAGGTCCACAGATACGCAGTATTTT.

The sample holds many counts of this clone. Given a much more abundant clone one base away, this may be a read error. This chain links TRBV30 with TRBJ1-3; D call uncertain. There are 15 residues in the CDR3. The germline gives CDR1 GTSNPN, CDR2 SVGIG (reference sequence). V was cut by 5 bases and J by 3 bases, with 17 bases left in between. The CDR3 region is CAWGANVEDGNTIYF. DNA for the CDR3: TGTGCCTGGGGCGCCAACGTGGAGGATGGAAACACCATATATTTT.

This rearrangement joins TRBV7-2 to TRBJ2-1; perhaps TRBD1 as D (5 bases). V was shortened by 5 bases and J by 5 bases, with 13 bases between the two germline ends. The germline V gene has CDR1 SGHTA and CDR2 FQGNSA. The CDR3 is 14 amino acids. The CDR3 protein is CASSPSLTDNEQFF. The CDR3 DNA reads as TGTGCCAGCAGCCCATCGCTGACAGACAATGAGCAGTTCTTC. The full variable domain, in which reference TRBV7-2 and TRBJ2-1 provide the parts outside the CDR3, is GAGVSQSPSNKVTEKGKDVELRCDPISGHTALYWYRQSLGQGLEFLIYFQGNSAPDKSGLPSDRFSAERTGGSVSTLTIQRTQQEDSAVYLCASSPSLTDNEQFFGPGTRLTVL.

Sample share makes this clone medium-sized. The chain recombines TRBV20-1 with TRBJ2-7, with D perhaps assigned TRBD1 or TRBD2 (5 bases each). In germline, CDR1 is DFQATT, CDR2 SNEGSKA (reference sequence). The V end was cut by 2 bases, the J end by 0 bases, with 17 bases between. The CDR3 extends over 16 amino acids. The CDR3 DNA reads TGCAGTGCTAGAAACGCCGGGACGGGGAGCTCCTACGAGCAGTACTTC. Protein: CSARNAGTGSSYEQYF.

This clone was recorded a few times. The rearrangement joins TRBV6-4 to TRBJ2-2, with D maybe TRBD2 (6 bases). Looked up from germline, CDR1 is MRHNA and CDR2 is SNTAGT. V lost 5 bases to trimming and J lost 0 bases, with 7 bases between them. The CDR3 length is 14 residues. CDR3 loop: CASSRTTNTGELFF. CDR3 coding DNA: TGTGCCAGCAGTCGGACTACGAACACCGGGGAGCTGTTTTTT.

V usage is TRBV24-1 and J usage is TRBJ2-3; possible D gene TRBD1, 6 bases. Trimming took off 0 bases at V and 2 bases at J, with 11 bases between the two ends. Germline assignment: CDR1 KGHDR and CDR2 SFDVKD. The CDR3 is 16 amino acids. The DNA of the CDR3 is TGTGCCACCAGTGATTTGCGGGACACTTCCACAGATACGCAGTATTTT. It codes for CATSDLRDTSTDTQYF.

This clone was counted at least ten times. This rearrangement joins TRBV25-1 to TRBJ2-7, with D unresolved. The V and J ends lost 1 base and 5 bases respectively, with 18 bases between them. Germline CDR1 MGHDK, CDR2 SYGVNS. CDR3 length: 16 amino acids. This CDR3 reads CASSESPNGRSDEQYF. The DNA for the CDR3 is TGTGCCAGCAGTGAATCTCCGAATGGGCGGTCTGACGAGCAGTACTTC.

This clone is termed medium-sized. In nucleotides, the CDR3 is TGTGCCAGCAGTGACGGGAGGGATTTTAGTGAGCAGTTCTTC. Amino acids: CASSDGRDFSEQFF. The chain recombines TRBV27 with TRBJ2-1; 8 bases are shared with TRBD2. This CDR3 spans 14 amino acids. Germline V lookup: CDR1 MNHEY, CDR2 SMNVEV (reference sequence). With V trimmed by 5 bases and J by 9 bases, 9 bases remained unmatched.

The CDR3 reads CASSHSGRSVNEQFF. The CDR3 DNA sequence: TGTGCCAGCAGCCACAGCGGGAGGTCCGTTAATGAGCAGTTCTTC. The V and J genes are TRBV27 and TRBJ2-1; TRBD2 matches at 9 bases. Germline-derived CDR1 and CDR2 are MNHEY and SMNVEV (reference sequence). The ends lost 6 bases at V and 7 bases at J; junction bases unmatched: 10. The CDR3 contains 15 residues.

The V gene is TRBV6-1, the J gene TRBJ1-4; unclear D gene. The CDR3 consists of 13 residues. Germline V gene lookup returns CDR1 MNHNS and CDR2 SASEGT. Trimming removed 2 bases from V and 8 bases from J, with 9 bases in between. CDR3 coding DNA: TGTGCCAGCAGTGAATCAGAACAGGAAAAACTGTTTTTT. Translated: CASSESEQEKLFF.

The chain couples TRBV7-2 to TRBJ2-5; D is ambiguous. CDR3 length equals 15 residues. Per germline, CDR1 SGHTA and CDR2 FQGNSA. Trimming took 4 bases from V and 2 from J, leaving 14 bases between them. The CDR3 DNA reads as TGTGCCAGCAGCTCTGTTGGGCTAACTCAAGAGACCCAGTACTTC. This gives the protein CASSSVGLTQETQYF. Full variable domain (rest looked up from reference TRBV7-2 and TRBJ2-5): GAGVSQSPSNKVTEKGKDVELRCDPISGHTALYWYRQSLGQGLEFLIYFQGNSAPDKSGLPSDRFSAERTGGSVSTLTIQRTQQEDSAVYLCASSSVGLTQETQYFGPGTRLLVL.

This clone has a count of ten or more. This chain links TRBV2 with TRBJ2-5; TRBD2 might be the D (5 bases). V was shortened by 3 bases and J by 1 base, with 9 bases between the two germline ends. The CDR3 loop spans 14 amino acids. Looked up from germline, CDR1 is SNHLY and CDR2 is FYNNEI. The DNA for the CDR3 is TGTGCCAGCAGTGACGAGGGTTCCCAAGAGACCCAGTACTTC. Its translation: CASSDEGSQETQYF.